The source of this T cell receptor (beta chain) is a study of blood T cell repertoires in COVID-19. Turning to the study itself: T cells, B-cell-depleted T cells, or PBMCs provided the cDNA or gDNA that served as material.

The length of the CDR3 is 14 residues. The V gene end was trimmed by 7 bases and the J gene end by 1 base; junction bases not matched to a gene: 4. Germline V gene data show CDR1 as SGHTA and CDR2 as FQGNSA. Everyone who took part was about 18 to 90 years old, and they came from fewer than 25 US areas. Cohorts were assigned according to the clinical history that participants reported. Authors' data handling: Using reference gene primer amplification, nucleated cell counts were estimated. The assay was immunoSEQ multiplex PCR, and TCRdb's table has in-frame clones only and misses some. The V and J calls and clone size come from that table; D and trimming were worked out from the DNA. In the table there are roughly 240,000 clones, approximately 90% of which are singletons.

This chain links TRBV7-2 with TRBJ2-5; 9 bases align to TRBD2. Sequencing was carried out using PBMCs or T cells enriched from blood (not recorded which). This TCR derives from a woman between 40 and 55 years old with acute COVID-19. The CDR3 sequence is CASKPSGVQETQYF. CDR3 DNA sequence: TGTGCCAGCAAGCCTAGCGGGGTCCAAGAGACCCAGTACTTC.